The clone carrying this T cell receptor (beta chain) showed up just a few times. These data are taken from a study of blood T cell repertoires in COVID-19. Study summary: The samples span acute and convalescent COVID-19 from the United States, Italy and Spain. Nucleic acid was either cDNA or gDNA, and it came from T cells, B-cell-depleted T cells, or PBMCs.

As handled by the study authors: Amplified reference gene primers provided the basis for estimating nucleated cell counts. The method was immunoSEQ multiplex PCR; TCRdb's version includes in-frame clones alone and lacks a portion of them. The DNA gave D and trimming, while V, J and clone size come from that table. The sample contains 75,000 to 90,000 clones, under 90% of which appear only once. CDR1 and CDR2 (germline): SGHNT, YYREEE (reference sequence). This CDR3 region has 14 residues. Trimming cost V 0 bases and J 3 bases, with 7 bases left between them. The source is a woman between 35 and 50 years old with active or convalescent COVID-19. The genes are TRBV5-4 and TRBJ2-1, with D possibly being TRBD1 (5 bases). Material: peripheral blood. CDR3 DNA sequence: TGTGCCAGCAGCTTGGTTCAGGGCTACAATGAGCAGTTCTTC. It codes for CASSLVQGYNEQFF.